The 18 T cell receptor beta chains reported below all come from one sample, sequenced in a study of control samples from healthy donors and cancer patients. Here immunoSEQ multiplex PCR was the method, and the copy in TCRdb shows in-frame clones only, minus some. The table shows about 42,000 clones, with 83% occurring only once. Sequencing was carried out using blood. Source of these receptors: a man aged 55 to 70 in good health.

This clone was seen once. This chain links TRBV28 with TRBJ2-7, with D possibly being TRBD1 or TRBD2 (6 bases each). This CDR3 has 14 amino acids. The germline CDR1 and CDR2 sequences are MDHEN and SYDVKM. V shed 6 bases and J shed 4 bases, with 16 bases lying between them. This CDR3 reads CASRKGGFRYEQYF. CDR3 DNA: TGTGCCAGCAGGAAGGGGGGTTTTCGGTACGAGCAGTACTTC.

V usage is TRBV7-9 and J usage is TRBJ1-6; TRBD1 might be the D (6 bases). The CDR3 consists of 12 residues. Germline assignment: CDR1 SEHNR and CDR2 FQNEAQ (reference sequence). Trimming pared 7 bases from V and 7 bases from J, leaving 8 bases between. The CDR3 DNA follows: TGTGCCAGCACCCAGGGGAATTCACCCCTCCACTTT. Residues: CASTQGNSPLHF.

V gene TRBV6-6 combines with J gene TRBJ1-5; TRBD1 agrees at 8 bases. J was trimmed by 3 bases and V by 5 bases; bases with no gene match: 15. Per germline, CDR1 MNHNY and CDR2 SVGAGI (reference sequence). The CDR3 has 18 amino acids. CDR3 loop: CASSPILGQGGNNQPQHF. The CDR3 DNA reads TGTGCCAGCAGTCCAATTCTAGGACAGGGAGGAAACAATCAGCCCCAGCATTTT.

The gene calls are TRBV5-1 and TRBJ2-3; TRBD1 matches at 11 bases. Germline-derived CDR1 and CDR2 are SGHRS and YFSETQ. The J segment lost 5 bases and the V segment lost 3 bases, leaving 2 bases of the junction unmatched. This CDR3 is built from 14 residues. CDR3 residues: CASSSGTGGDTQYF. CDR3 sequence (DNA): TGCGCCAGCAGCTCCGGGACAGGGGGAGATACGCAGTATTTT.

The genes are TRBV7-3 and TRBJ2-2; 11 bases are shared with TRBD2. CDR1 and CDR2 (germline): SGHTA, FQGTGA. CDR3 length: 19 residues. With V trimmed by 0 bases and J by 3 bases, 9 bases remained unmatched. The CDR3 protein is CASSLTPTSGRGDTGELFF. CDR3 coding DNA: TGTGCCAGCAGCTTAACGCCCACTAGCGGGAGAGGCGACACCGGGGAGCTGTTTTTT.

The chain joins TRBV7-8 to TRBJ1-2, with 9 bases that match TRBD1. Germline V gene data show CDR1 as SGHVS and CDR2 as FQNEAQ. V was clipped by 7 bases and J by 4 bases; unmatched bases: 7. CDR3 length: 14 amino acids. The CDR3 region is CASTPGTGTYGYTF. In nucleotides, the CDR3 is TGTGCCAGCACCCCGGGGACAGGGACCTATGGCTACACCTTC.

In nucleotides, the CDR3 is TGCGCCAGCAGCTTGGTCCTAAACCTAGGAGAGACCCAGTACTTC. Protein: CASSLVLNLGETQYF. The chain uses TRBV5-1 and TRBJ2-5; D call uncertain. The germline V gene has CDR1 SGHRS and CDR2 YFSETQ. The CDR3 is 15 amino acids. V was pared by 0 bases and J by 4 bases, with 13 bases between.

V usage is TRBV24-1 and J usage is TRBJ2-3; TRBD1 agrees at 10 bases. The V segment lost 6 bases and the J segment 1 base; nucleotides outside the gene matches: 9. This CDR3 has 17 residues. Germline lookup yields CDR1 KGHDR and CDR2 SFDVKD. CDR3: CATSRKGTGEGTDTQYF. The CDR3 DNA is TGTGCCACCAGTCGAAAAGGGACAGGGGAGGGCACAGATACGCAGTATTTT.

This clone appeared a few times. The V gene is TRBV20-1, the J gene TRBJ1-2; 8 bases are shared with TRBD1. V lost 3 bases and J lost 0; bases outside the gene matches: 12. CDR3 length equals 17 residues. Germline CDR1 is DFQATT and CDR2 is SNEGSKA (reference sequence). CDR3 loop: CSASPRQGAKTNYGYTF. The CDR3 coding sequence is TGCAGTGCTAGTCCGCGGCAGGGGGCTAAGACTAACTATGGCTACACCTTC.

This clone was picked up one time. The gene calls are TRBV6-2 or TRBV6-3 and TRBJ1-5, with a possible D match to TRBD1 (5 bases). Deletions cut 4 bases from V and 4 bases from J, with 11 bases between. From germline, CDR1 is MNHEY and CDR2 SVGEGT. CDR3 size: 14 residues. The CDR3 loop is CASSWGGGNQPQHF. The CDR3 DNA follows: TGTGCCAGCAGTTGGGGTGGGGGGAATCAGCCCCAGCATTTT.

V gene TRBV11-2 combines with J gene TRBJ1-2; 9 nucleotides agree with TRBD1. Germline V gene lookup returns CDR1 SGHAT and CDR2 FQNNGV. The CDR3 consists of 13 residues. The V gene end was trimmed by 6 bases and the J gene end by 6 bases; junction bases not matched to a gene: 5. CDR3 in amino acids: CASRSQGADGYTF. Written as DNA, the CDR3 is TGTGCCAGCAGATCACAGGGGGCGGATGGCTACACCTTC. The full variable domain, rest sourced from reference TRBV11-2 and TRBJ1-2, is EAGVAQSPRYKIIEKRQSVAFWCNPISGHATLYWYQQILGQGPKLLIQFQNNGVVDDSQLPKDRFSAERLKGVDSTLKIQPAKLEDSAVYLCASRSQGADGYTFGSGTRLTVV.

This chain links TRBV30 with TRBJ1-6; 7 bases fit TRBD1. Germline loops: CDR1 GTSNPN, CDR2 SVGIG (reference sequence). The J segment lost 7 bases and the V segment lost 5 bases, leaving 11 bases of the junction unmatched. The CDR3 spans 15 residues. CDR3 sequence (DNA): TGTGCCTGGGTACCCAACAGGGGTTGGAATTCACCCCTCCACTTT. It is translated as CAWVPNRGWNSPLHF.

This clone showed up just once. The chain couples TRBV30 to TRBJ2-6; TRBD1 matches 11 bases. The V gene's germline CDR1 is GTSNPN and CDR2 SVGIG (reference sequence). V dropped 5 bases and J dropped 1; count of bases not matched to a gene: 1. This CDR3 region has 15 residues. The CDR3 spells CAWGQGASGANVLTF. The CDR3, as DNA: TGTGCCTGGGGACAGGGGGCTTCTGGGGCCAACGTCCTGACTTTC.

The genes are TRBV18 and TRBJ2-7, with 10 nucleotides matching TRBD2. The trim removed 6 bases at V and 2 bases at J, leaving 4 bases unmatched. The germline V gene encodes CDR1 KGHSH and CDR2 LQKENI. There are 14 residues in the CDR3. The CDR3: CASSQAGGTYEQYF. DNA of the CDR3: TGTGCCAGCTCCCAAGCGGGGGGGACCTACGAGCAGTACTTC.

The rearrangement links TRBV19 to TRBJ1-6; 8 bases fit TRBD1. Germline V gives CDR1 LNHDA, CDR2 SQIVND (reference sequence). The junction had 7 bases not matched to a gene; V was cut back by 3 bases and J by 6 bases. The CDR3 spans 16 residues. CDR3 DNA sequence: TGTGCCAGTAGTATCAGAACCGGGACAGGTAATTCACCCCTCCACTTT. This translates into CASSIRTGTGNSPLHF.

The chain couples TRBV19 to TRBJ2-1; D gene unclear. V dropped 7 bases and J dropped 0 bases, with 16 bases sitting between them. This CDR3 has 16 residues. CDR1 is LNHDA and CDR2 is SQIVND in the germline V gene (reference sequence). The CDR3 bases are TGTGCCAGTAACCCCCGGTGGAGTAGCTCCTACAATGAGCAGTTCTTC. This gives the protein CASNPRWSSSYNEQFF.

This clone has a handful of counts. This chain's CDR3 is CASNEGNPANYGYTF. The CDR3 DNA reads TGTGCCAGCAATGAGGGGAACCCAGCTAACTATGGCTACACCTTC. This chain joins TRBV28 and TRBJ1-2, with D possibly being TRBD1 (5 bases). Germline-derived CDR1 and CDR2 are MDHEN and SYDVKM. Between the trimmed V and J ends, which lost 7 bases and 0 bases, there was a span of 15 bases. The CDR3 runs 15 residues.

The rearrangement links TRBV9 to TRBJ2-1; 8 nucleotides agree with TRBD2. From germline, CDR1 is SGDLS and CDR2 YYNGEE. J lost 7 bases, V lost 4 bases, and 16 bases had no gene match. The CDR3 has 17 amino acids. The chain's CDR3 is CASSPRGAARGVNEQFF. CDR3 nucleotide sequence: TGTGCCAGCAGCCCGCGGGGGGCAGCACGGGGTGTAAATGAGCAGTTCTTC. Full variable domain (missing parts from reference TRBV9 and TRBJ2-1): DSGVTQTPKHLITATGQRVTLRCSPRSGDLSVYWYQQSLDQGLQFLIQYYNGEERAKGNILERFSAQQFPDLHSELNLSSLELGDSALYFCASSPRGAARGVNEQFFGPGTRLTVL.